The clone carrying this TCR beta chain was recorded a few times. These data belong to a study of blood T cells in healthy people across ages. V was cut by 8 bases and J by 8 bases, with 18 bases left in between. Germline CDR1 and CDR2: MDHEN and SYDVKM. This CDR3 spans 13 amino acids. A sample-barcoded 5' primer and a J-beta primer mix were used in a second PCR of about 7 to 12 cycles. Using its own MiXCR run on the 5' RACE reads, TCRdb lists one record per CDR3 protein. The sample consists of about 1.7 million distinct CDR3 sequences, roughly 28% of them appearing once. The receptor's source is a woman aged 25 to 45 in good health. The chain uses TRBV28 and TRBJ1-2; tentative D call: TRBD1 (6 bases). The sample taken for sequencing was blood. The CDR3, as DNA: TGTGCCAGCGAGGGGGGGAAGATGAAAGGCTACACCTTC. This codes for CASEGGKMKGYTF.